This TCR beta chain was captured in a study of regulatory T cells in long-lasting Graves disease (dated by TCRdb to about 2021). For the wider study: Patients with newly diagnosed Graves' disease had been on antithyroid drugs for under 3 months. This study used TCR sequencing and RNA sequencing of peripheral blood to compare persistent Graves' disease patients against newly diagnosed Graves' disease patients. The study took place in China and was registered as a clinical trial. A total of around 35 samples underwent TCR sequencing, from around 13 patients with persistent Graves' disease and roughly 20 patients with newly diagnosed Graves' disease. Study-wide conclusions, independent of this receptor: Persistent patients shared more public clonotypes among themselves (around 3,000) than newly diagnosed patients did (approximately 870). Preferential use of TRBV28, TRBJ1-2 and TRBJ2-5 was observed in persistent disease, whereas TRBV20-1 and TRBJ2-1 were favored in newly diagnosed disease. Only the TCR beta chain was sequenced and analyzed. Compared with newly diagnosed patients, patients with persistent Graves' disease had lower TCR Shannon entropy and fewer highly expanded clones, which suggests clonal expansion. Peripheral blood alone was examined, since thyroid tissue, which constituted the primary lesion, could not be accessed. The authors acknowledged the small sample size as a limitation that may reduce accuracy.

There are a few counts of this clonotype. It has no known antigen specificity. Base qualities were left out, and no much larger clone turns up one base away. Trimming costs V 2 bases and J 3 bases, and their ends lie 15 bases apart. The germline V gene (reference sequence) provides CDR1 DFQATT and CDR2 SNEGSKA. From its cysteine to its phenylalanine, the CDR3 spans 15 amino acids. Just the 45-base CDR3 DNA is kept, in frame starting at base 1. The sample's time point label, decoded: newly diagnosed GD, antithyroid drugs for less than 3 months. For both TCR sequencing and RNA sequencing, RNA was extracted from PBMCs in TRIzol. Graves' disease was diagnosed according to American Thyroid Association guidelines. Patients for the study were recruited at an endocrinology department in Xi'an, China. Each patient gave approximately 9.7 milliliters of peripheral blood, collected in an EDTA anticoagulant tube. Ficoll Paque Plus density gradient separation was used to isolate PBMCs, and no additional T cell sorting was done. An Agilent 2100 Bioanalyzer and agarose gel were used to check RNA quality, while a NanoDrop 2000 measured RNA concentration.

The library was generated by multiplex PCR. TCRdb lists the instrument as Illumina HiSeq 4000. iRepertoire HTBI primers and Arm-PCR amplification of CDR3 regions were used to construct TCR beta libraries. Before sequencing, the PCR products went through gel purification. The authors' analysis ran thus. Gene usage analysis of CDR3 amino acid clonotypes used the 50 to 70 TRBV and approximately 13 TRBJ segments found across samples. Filtered high-quality paired reads were merged into contigs using COPE and FqMerger. BLAST was used to align contigs to IMGT TRBV, TRBD and TRBJ reference genes, and CDR3 was defined according to IMGT. Highly expanded clones were defined as clonotypes with a frequency above 0.1%. Shannon entropy served as the measure of repertoire diversity, while the Gini coefficient captured V-J evenness. A clonotype found in more than one individual was treated as public. Starting from the raw public reads, TCRdb applied fastp trimming at Q25, assembled clones with MiXCR and retained in-frame beta chains. Every entry covers one CDR3 protein and lists the most common genes and DNA from its rows. The V and J calls reflect TCRdb's pipeline rather than the authors' work. Across this sample there are about 300,000 distinct CDR3 sequences, with about a sixth seen only once. The ten largest clones take up more than 30% of the sample.

The material was peripheral blood mononuclear cells (PBMCs), obtained at new diagnosis, from a patient treated with antithyroid drugs. The rearranged chain carries TRBV20-1 and TRBJ2-3, and possibly TRBD1, on 5 matching bases. The origin of this receptor is a female donor with Graves disease. The CDR3 corresponds to CSARSAGKRTDTQYF. The DNA reads TGCAGTGCTAGATCGGCAGGGAAAAGGACAGATACGCAGTATTTT.